One sample yielded the 30 T cell receptor beta chains listed below, sequenced in a study of tumor-infiltrating lymphocytes in glioblastoma multiforme. Three nested ARM-PCR rounds with V-beta and C-beta primers built TCRB libraries. TCRdb redid the calling of the multiplex PCR reads with MiXCR, one entry per CDR3 protein. This sample has nearly 20,000 distinct CDR3 sequences, with roughly 68% found just once. Sequenced input: peripheral blood. The receptors derive from a male donor with glioblastoma.

Turning to this clonotype: At one of its ends the junction is not consistent with the germline gene, which may arise from a read error. This chain uses TRBV11-2 with TRBJ1-5; no firm D call. The CDR3 covers 13 residues. Per germline, CDR1 SGHAT and CDR2 FQNNGV. The CDR3 loop reads CAVSLVGDHPQHF. CDR3 bases: TGTGCCGTCAGCTTAGTCGGGGATCACCCCCAGCATTTT.

The chain is built from TRBV20-1 and TRBJ2-7; TRBD1 agrees at 9 bases. CDR3 size: 14 residues. The germline CDR1 and CDR2 sequences are DFQATT and SNEGSKA (reference sequence). V was clipped by 5 bases and J by 6 bases; unmatched bases: 11. CDR3 DNA: TGCAGTGCTTATAGACAGGGGGTCCGGGGCGAGCAGTACTTC. It encodes CSAYRQGVRGEQYF.

This clonotype is a singleton in its sample. Its ends do not fully match the called genes, so a read error is possible. V and J are TRBV7-9 and TRBJ1-1; weak D call: TRBD1 (5 bases). Germline values: CDR1 SEHNR, CDR2 FQNEAQ (reference sequence). This CDR3 region has 13 residues. CDR3 sequence reads: CASSFGANAEAFF. The CDR3 DNA sequence: TGTGCCAGCAGCTTCGGGGCGAACGCTGAAGCTTTCTTT.

This rearrangement joins TRBV12-3 or TRBV12-4 to TRBJ2-4; 7 nucleotides align to TRBD2. V gave up 2 bases and J gave up 8 bases; unmatched junction bases: 9. CDR3 length equals 15 residues. CDR3 region: CASSLSTGRADIQYF. CDR3 DNA sequence: TGTGCCAGCAGTTTATCAACGGGGAGGGCTGACATTCAGTACTTC.

About this clonotype itself: This may stem from a read error, because a much larger clone lies one nucleotide away. V usage is TRBV29-1 and J usage is TRBJ2-5; 10 nucleotides agree with TRBD2. CDR3 length: 14 amino acids. Per germline, CDR1 SQVTM and CDR2 ANQGSEA. Trimming removed 4 bases from V and 4 bases from J; junction bases left unmatched: 6. For the CDR3, the DNA is TGCAGCGTTGTAAGACTAGCGGGTCGAGAGACCCAGTACTTC. Amino acids: CSVVRLAGRETQYF.

V gene TRBV29-1 combines with J gene TRBJ2-1; TRBD1 might be the D (6 bases). The ends were cut back, 4 bases at V and 4 bases at J, with 17 bases in the middle. Germline CDR1 and CDR2: SQVTM and ANQGSEA. The CDR3 runs to 15 residues. The CDR3 region has the DNA TGCAGCGTTGGGCTTGCTGGGGGCTCATACAATGAGCAGTTCTTC. Translating it yields CSVGLAGGSYNEQFF.

This clonotype was found many times. The CDR3 spells CASSQIAGGDTGELFF. The DNA for the CDR3 is TGCGCCAGCAGCCAGATAGCGGGAGGGGACACCGGGGAGCTGTTTTTT. The chain joins TRBV4-1 to TRBJ2-2; 11 nucleotides align to TRBD2. J gave up 3 bases and V 3 bases, and 3 bases lay outside the gene matches. Germline-derived CDR1 and CDR2 are MGHRA and YSYEKL. CDR3 length: 16 amino acids.

The chain uses TRBV29-1 and TRBJ1-2, with D perhaps TRBD1 (6 bases). The CDR3 runs to 12 residues. Trimming took 7 bases from V and 5 from J, leaving 14 bases between them. The germline V gene has CDR1 SQVTM and CDR2 ANQGSEA. The CDR3, as DNA: TGCAGCGCACATACAGGGATATATGGCTACACCTTC. It translates to CSAHTGIYGYTF.

The V and J genes are TRBV30 and TRBJ2-1; a possible D gene is TRBD1 (5 bases). The CDR3 has 11 amino acids. V lost 5 bases, J lost 6 bases, and 8 bases lay in between. Germline-derived CDR1 and CDR2 are GTSNPN and SVGIG (reference sequence). The CDR3, as DNA: TGTGCCTGGGGAAGGGGCAATGAGCAGTTCTTC. Protein sequence: CAWGRGNEQFF.

This clonotype was detected a few times. J is TRBJ1-4 and V is TRBV6-6, with a tentative D call TRBD1 (5 bases). Trimming removed 2 bases at V and 3 bases at J, with 13 bases between. CDR3 length: 16 amino acids. CDR1 and CDR2 (germline): MNHNY, SVGAGI (reference sequence). The CDR3 spells CASSYGGTVANEKLFF. In DNA form, the CDR3 reads TGTGCCAGCAGTTACGGGGGGACGGTGGCTAATGAAAAACTGTTTTTT.

As concerns this clonotype: The junction and the germline gene differ at one end; a read error may be behind it. This chain links TRBV7-9 with TRBJ2-2; D might be TRBD2 (5 bases). Germline V gene sequence: CDR1 SEHNR, CDR2 FQNEAQ (reference sequence). CDR3 length: 16 amino acids. The DNA for the CDR3 is TGTGCCAGCAGCTCGGCAGAGAGGGCGAGGCCCGGCGAGCTGTTTTTT. Translating gives CASSSAERARPGELFF.

This clonotype was counted a single time. The junction and the germline gene differ at one end; a read error may be behind it. The V gene is TRBV11-2, the J gene TRBJ2-1; D perhaps matches TRBD1 (6 bases). The CDR3 is 16 amino acids. CDR1 SGHAT and CDR2 FQNNGV come from the germline V gene. CDR3 amino acids: CTSSRDRGKVNSEQFF. DNA of the CDR3: TGTACCAGCAGCCGCGATAGGGGGAAGGTCAACAGTGAGCAGTTCTTC.

Turning to this clonotype: A read error may be the cause here, since a much bigger clone is one base away. The V gene is TRBV5-1, the J gene TRBJ1-2, with a tentative D call TRBD1 (5 bases). The CDR3 has 15 amino acids. Germline-derived CDR1 and CDR2 are SGHRS and YFSETQ. CDR3 DNA sequence: TGCTCCAGCAGCACCAGGTCAGGGCCTAACTATGGCTACACCTTC. This sequence encodes CSSSTRSGPNYGYTF.

This clonotype occurred many times. The chain combines TRBV20-1 with TRBJ2-5; 12 nucleotides line up with TRBD1. CDR3 length: 16 amino acids. The ends lost 2 bases at V and 5 bases at J; junction bases unmatched: 9. The germline gives CDR1 DFQATT, CDR2 SNEGSKA (reference sequence). CDR3 nucleotides: TGCAGTGCTAGATCGCAAGGGACAGGGGGCTGGGAGACCCAGTACTTC. As protein: CSARSQGTGGWETQYF.

The table lists this clonotype with a count of one. The chain carries TRBV11-2 and TRBJ1-2, with D possibly matching TRBD1 (5 bases). The V gene lost 5 bases and the J gene lost 10 bases, with 20 bases spanning the gap. This CDR3 is 14 amino acids long. Per the germline V gene, CDR1 is SGHAT and CDR2 is FQNNGV. The CDR3 reads CASSPGSGGYVYTF. The CDR3 DNA reads TGTGCCAGCAGCCCAGGATCGGGGGGATACGTCTACACCTTC. Complete variable domain (other parts from reference TRBV11-2 and TRBJ1-2): EAGVAQSPRYKIIEKRQSVAFWCNPISGHATLYWYQQILGQGPKLLIQFQNNGVVDDSQLPKDRFSAERLKGVDSTLKIQPAKLEDSAVYLCASSPGSGGYVYTFGSGTRLTVV.

This clonotype has only one observation. The chain links TRBV29-1 to TRBJ2-5; D gene unclear. This CDR3 contains 14 residues. Germline CDR1 is SQVTM and CDR2 is ANQGSEA. This CDR3 reads CIVEARGGQETQYF. The DNA for the CDR3 is TGCATCGTCGAGGCACGTGGTGGCCAAGAGACCCAGTACTTC. Supplemented by reference TRBV29-1 and TRBJ2-5, the full variable domain reads SAVISQKPSRDICQRGTSLTIQCQVDSQVTMMFWYRQQPGQSLTLIATANQGSEATYESGFVIDKFPISRPNLTFSTLTVSNMSPEDSSIYLCIVEARGGQETQYFGPGTRLLVL.

Turning to this clonotype: The final CDR3 position lacks the conserved phenylalanine or tryptophan, pointing to a likely read error. The chain has TRBV29-1 and TRBJ1-5, with a weak D call TRBD1 (6 bases). This CDR3 spans 13 amino acids. Germline-derived CDR1 and CDR2 are SQVTM and ANQGSEA. The CDR3 region has the DNA TGTAGCGTTGAGGTGGACAGAGACCAGCCCCAGCATTTA. It encodes CSVEVDRDQPQHL.

This clonotype was detected many times. CDR3 region: CASSLIGDEQFF. The CDR3 nucleotides read TGTGCCAGCAGCTTAATTGGGGATGAGCAGTTCTTC. V gene TRBV11-1 combines with J gene TRBJ2-1; D not certain. This CDR3 has 12 amino acids. CDR1 SGHAT and CDR2 FQDESV come from the germline V gene (reference sequence). The V and J ends lost 2 bases and 8 bases respectively, with 7 bases between them.

This chain links TRBV12-3 or TRBV12-4 with TRBJ2-7, with 10 bases fitting TRBD2. With 3 bases clipped from V and 8 bases from J, the junction kept 7 bases outside the gene matches. The CDR3 covers 14 residues. The CDR3 DNA reads as TGTGCCAGCAGTTTTGCTAGCGGGAGATCTAAGCAGTACTTC. It is translated as CASSFASGRSKQYF.

This clonotype was recorded at least ten times. The chain has TRBV6-5 and TRBJ2-2; the D gene is possibly TRBD1 (6 bases). The germline gives CDR1 MNHEY, CDR2 SVGAGI. This CDR3 has 13 amino acids. Trimming left V 2 bases short and J 6 bases short, with 7 bases between. The CDR3 DNA follows: TGTGCCAGCAGTTACAAGGGGGCCGGGGAGCTGTTTTTT. Translating gives CASSYKGAGELFF.

Concerning this clonotype: Being one base from a much bigger clone, this may be a read error. J is TRBJ1-2 and V is TRBV11-2; D is unresolved. The V gene's germline CDR1 is SGHAT and CDR2 FQNNGV. The CDR3 runs 12 residues. V dropped 4 bases and J dropped 11 bases, with 14 bases sitting between them. CDR3 residues: CASSSQGYGYTF. In DNA, the CDR3 is TGTGCCAGCAGCTCTCAAGGGTACGGATACACCTTC.

This clonotype was detected only a few times. This chain uses TRBV28 with TRBJ1-1; tentatively, D is TRBD1 (5 bases). This CDR3 has 15 residues. V was cut by 10 bases and J by 0 bases, with 18 bases left in between. The germline V gene has CDR1 MDHEN and CDR2 SYDVKM. The CDR3 DNA reads TGTGCCAACGGTCCAGGACACTTCATGAACACTGAAGCTTTCTTT. Translation gives CANGPGHFMNTEAFF.

In the case of this clonotype: This may be a read error: a much more frequent sequence differs by one nucleotide. As DNA, the CDR3 is TGTGCCAGCAGTCCCGGGGGTCAGGGGGGCATCGAGCAGTTCTTC. The encoded protein is CASSPGGQGGIEQFF. The rearrangement links TRBV28 to TRBJ2-1; tentatively, D is TRBD1 (7 bases). The CDR3 extends over 15 amino acids. Germline CDR1 is MDHEN and CDR2 is SYDVKM. V was trimmed by 5 bases and J by 10 bases, leaving 21 bases between them.

The V call is TRBV6-2 or TRBV6-3, the J call TRBJ2-2; 8 bases fit TRBD2. V lost 7 bases to trimming and J lost 8 bases; unmatched junction nucleotides: 6. The CDR3 totals 13 residues. Germline V lookup: CDR1 MNHEY, CDR2 SVGEGT. The CDR3: CASTQLADGELFF. The CDR3 region has the DNA TGTGCCAGCACCCAACTAGCGGATGGGGAGCTGTTTTTT.

In its sample, this clonotype was seen once. This may arise from a read error, as a much more abundant clone is one base away. V is TRBV5-1 and J is TRBJ2-7; 16 bases map to TRBD2. Germline loops: CDR1 SGHRS, CDR2 YFSETQ. The CDR3 is 18 amino acids. The CDR3 coding sequence is TGCGTCAGCAGCTTGGTCGGGACTAGCGGGAGGGCTGTCTACGAGCAGTACTTC. Encoded protein: CVSSLVGTSGRAVYEQYF. Drawing the rest from reference TRBV5-1 and TRBJ2-7, the complete variable domain is KAGVTQTPRYLIKTRGQQVTLSCSPISGHRSVSWYQQTPGQGLQFLFEYFSETQRNKGNFPGRFSGRQFSNSRSEMNVSTLELGDSALYLCVSSLVGTSGRAVYEQYFGPGTRLTVT.

This clonotype has a handful of counts. The junction does not match germline at one end; this may be a read error. This chain links TRBV24-1 with TRBJ2-5, with TRBD1 identical over 7 bases. Germline CDR1 reads KGHDR; CDR2 reads SFDVKD. This CDR3 has 14 residues. CDR3 sequence reads: CATSDLRGQGTQYF. The CDR3 nucleotides read TGTGCCACCAGTGATTTGAGGGGGCAAGGGACCCAGTACTTC.

This chain uses TRBV7-9 with TRBJ2-3; D unresolved. This CDR3 comprises 17 residues. V lost 1 base and J lost 0, with 14 bases in between. Germline CDR1 SEHNR, CDR2 FQNEAQ (reference sequence). As DNA, the CDR3 is TGTGCCAGCAGCTTAGATCCGGGTTATACTAGCACAGATACGCAGTATTTT. Amino acid sequence: CASSLDPGYTSTDTQYF.

This clonotype was observed a single time. The chain has TRBV12-3 or TRBV12-4 and TRBJ1-2; the D gene is possibly TRBD1 (6 bases). Trimming took 6 bases from V and 8 from J, leaving 13 bases between them. This CDR3 comprises 12 residues. The CDR3 is CASSPQGLGYTF. The CDR3 nucleotides are TGTGCCAGCAGCCCCCAGGGGCTAGGCTACACCTTC.

This clonotype was observed at least ten times. The chain has TRBV20-1 and TRBJ2-1, with 14 bases lining up with TRBD2. The length of the CDR3 is 18 residues. Looked up from germline, CDR1 is DFQATT and CDR2 is SNEGSKA (reference sequence). The V and J ends lost 6 bases and 7 bases, in that order; junction bases with no gene match: 17. The CDR3, as DNA: TGCAGTGCAAAGGGACTAGCGGGAGAGAGGGGGTGGAAGAATGAGCAGTTCTTC. Its protein is CSAKGLAGERGWKNEQFF.

As to this clonotype: This could be a read error, since a much larger clone is one nucleotide away. The chain combines TRBV29-1 with TRBJ2-3; TRBD1 agrees at 11 bases. The CDR3 is 13 residues long. Germline V lookup: CDR1 SQVTM, CDR2 ANQGSEA. The CDR3 sequence is CSGTGGGPDTQCF. CDR3 DNA sequence: TGCAGCGGGACAGGGGGCGGGCCAGATACGCAGTGTTTT.